This T cell receptor (beta chain) was recorded in a study of technical replicates of blood from a few donors. TCRdb's copy holds only in-frame clones and misses some; the assay was immunoSEQ multiplex PCR. The table shows some 15,000 clones, with more than 70% occurring only once. Germline CDR1 and CDR2: SGHRS and YFSETQ. The V gene lost 5 bases and the J gene lost 5 bases, with 16 bases spanning the gap. This CDR3 is 14 amino acids long. The chain carries TRBV5-1 and TRBJ1-2; D may be TRBD1 (5 bases). Material for sequencing was PBMCs. This sequence was found in a human donor in good health. In DNA, the CDR3 is TGCGCCAGCAGTCTGGGTAGGGGAGGTTATGGCTACACCTTC. It specifies CASSLGRGGYGYTF.